This T cell receptor beta chain was recovered during a study of CD8+ T cells in alopecia areata. Treatment noted: oral pan-JAK inhibitor, 5-10 mg twice daily. This clone was seen a single time. Germline loops: CDR1 SQVTM, CDR2 ANQGSEA. This CDR3 has 13 amino acids. The V segment lost 7 bases and the J segment 4 bases; nucleotides outside the gene matches: 9. Isolated RNA was reverse transcribed into cDNA used as the sequencing template. Method: immunoSEQ multiplex PCR; TCRdb's copy keeps in-frame clones and lacks some. The table shows about 250,000 clones, with about 62% occurring only once. The V gene is TRBV29-1, the J gene TRBJ1-1; 7 bases fit TRBD1. Here the sequenced sample was CD4+ T cells sorted from blood, taken at roughly week 52, from a patient treated with tofacitinib. The TCR comes from a human donor with alopecia areata. The CDR3 DNA reads as TGCAGCGGGAGCGGGACAGCGAGCACTGAAGCTTTCTTT. The encoded protein is CSGSGTASTEAFF.